Each of the 19 T cell receptor beta chains below was sequenced from the same sample in a study of blood T cell repertoires in COVID-19. Produced via immunoSEQ multiplex PCR; TCRdb's table is partial and in-frame only. The data contain around 340,000 clones, approximately 86% of them singletons. The sequenced sample was peripheral blood. Receptors were obtained from a woman in her sixties with COVID-19, enrolled during active disease.

With respect to this clone: At the DNA level, this CDR3 is encoded by other sequences in the same sample as well. The chain uses TRBV30 and TRBJ2-1; unclear D gene. The CDR3 runs 14 residues. Germline loops: CDR1 GTSNPN, CDR2 SVGIG (reference sequence). V was clipped by 0 bases and J by 0 bases, with 6 bases between them. The CDR3 bases are TGTGCCTGGAGTGTCCCTAGCTCCTACAATGAGCAGTTCTTC. This translates into CAWSVPSSYNEQFF.

This rearrangement joins TRBV29-1 to TRBJ1-1; 9 nucleotides line up with TRBD1. The V segment lost 7 bases and the J segment 5 bases; nucleotides outside the gene matches: 8. The CDR3 has 13 amino acids. CDR1 and CDR2 from the germline V gene are SQVTM and ANQGSEA. Written as DNA, the CDR3 is TGCAGCGGGGGGGGACAGGGTAAGACTGAAGCTTTCTTT. Translation gives CSGGGQGKTEAFF.

The chain uses TRBV4-3 and TRBJ1-6; TRBD1 matches at 8 bases. With V trimmed by 0 bases and J by 10 bases, 8 bases remained unmatched. CDR1 and CDR2 (germline): LGHNA, YSLEER. The CDR3 is 16 amino acids. CDR3 protein: CASSQDFRGRGSPLHF. CDR3 coding DNA: TGCGCCAGCAGCCAAGATTTCAGGGGGCGCGGATCACCCCTCCACTTT.

The chain joins TRBV11-2 to TRBJ1-5; the match to TRBD1 covers 9 bases. Losses at the gene ends were 8 bases for V and 0 bases for J; bases not matched to a gene: 14. The CDR3 is 18 amino acids. Germline CDR1 reads SGHAT; CDR2 reads FQNNGV. CDR3 bases: TGTGCCAGCCACACCGGGACAGGGATTTCCTATAGCAATCAGCCCCAGCATTTT. Its protein is CASHTGTGISYSNQPQHF.

The chain employs TRBV7-8 and TRBJ1-2; perhaps TRBD1 as D (6 bases). The CDR3 is 14 residues long. V dropped 3 bases and J dropped 12 bases, with 20 bases sitting between them. CDR1 SGHVS and CDR2 FQNEAQ come from the germline V gene. As DNA, the CDR3 is TGTGCCAGCAGCTTTACGACAGGAGGGGGGGGACACACCTTC. Translated, it gives CASSFTTGGGGHTF.

This clone was seen once. The rearrangement joins TRBV11-2 to TRBJ1-1, with a possible D match to TRBD1 (6 bases). The V gene's germline CDR1 is SGHAT and CDR2 FQNNGV. V lost 5 bases, J lost 0 bases, and 16 bases lay in between. The CDR3 covers 16 residues. The CDR3 region has the DNA TGTGCCAGCAGCCACGGACAGCTTACCATGAACACTGAAGCTTTCTTT. Translating gives CASSHGQLTMNTEAFF. Full variable domain (outside the CDR3, taken from reference TRBV11-2 and TRBJ1-1): EAGVAQSPRYKIIEKRQSVAFWCNPISGHATLYWYQQILGQGPKLLIQFQNNGVVDDSQLPKDRFSAERLKGVDSTLKIQPAKLEDSAVYLCASSHGQLTMNTEAFFGQGTRLTVV.

The V call is TRBV4-3, the J call TRBJ2-5; D unresolved. The germline CDR1 and CDR2 sequences are LGHNA and YSLEER. This CDR3 is built from 13 residues. Trimming removed 4 bases from V and 5 bases from J, with 11 bases in between. The DNA for the CDR3 is TGCGCCAGCAGCCCTGGGCCATGGGAGACCCAGTACTTC. Translation: CASSPGPWETQYF.

The gene calls are TRBV3-1 (or the pseudogene TRBV3-2) and TRBJ2-3; D is possibly TRBD1 (7 bases). Germline-derived CDR1 and CDR2 are LGHDT and YNNKEL (reference sequence). Trimming took off 2 bases at V and 5 bases at J, with 8 bases between the two ends. The CDR3 extends over 13 amino acids. The DNA of the CDR3 is TGTGCCAGCAGCCAACAGGGGGGAGATACGCAGTATTTT. Translated, it gives CASSQQGGDTQYF.

V and J are TRBV27 and TRBJ2-3; TRBD1 matches at 9 bases. The CDR3 is made up of 16 amino acids. Losses at the gene ends were 2 bases for V and 7 bases for J; bases not matched to a gene: 10. Germline assignment: CDR1 MNHEY and CDR2 SMNVEV (reference sequence). This CDR3 reads CASSLLWDRVIHTQYF. The CDR3 bases are TGTGCCAGCAGTTTACTTTGGGACAGGGTGATCCATACGCAGTATTTT.

This chain uses TRBV9 with TRBJ2-3; 13 bases map to TRBD2. V lost 3 bases, J lost 1 base, and 11 bases stayed unmatched. The CDR3 has 19 amino acids. CDR1 and CDR2 from the germline V gene are SGDLS and YYNGEE. The CDR3 here is CASSGTGTSGTGRTDTQYF. In nucleotides, the CDR3 is TGTGCCAGCAGCGGAACCGGGACTAGCGGGACCGGACGCACAGATACGCAGTATTTT.

The V and J genes are TRBV7-3 and TRBJ2-3; tentative D call: TRBD2 (6 bases). This CDR3 is built from 15 residues. The germline V gene encodes CDR1 SGHTA and CDR2 FQGTGA. Between the trimmed V and J ends, which lost 5 bases and 4 bases, there was a span of 16 bases. CDR3 amino acids: CASSLGEVQSDTQYF. CDR3 nucleotide sequence: TGTGCCAGCAGCCTAGGGGAGGTTCAGTCAGATACGCAGTATTTT.

The chain carries TRBV6-5 and TRBJ1-5, with TRBD1 identical over 8 bases. The CDR3 extends over 14 amino acids. CDR1 MNHEY and CDR2 SVGAGI come from the germline V gene. V was clipped by 8 bases and J by 4 bases; unmatched bases: 7. The CDR3 is CASAGTGVNQPQHF. In nucleotides, the CDR3 is TGTGCCAGCGCCGGGACAGGCGTTAATCAGCCCCAGCATTTT.

CDR3 region: CASSVVGLAPNEQFF. Written as DNA, the CDR3 is TGTGCCAGCAGCGTAGTTGGACTAGCGCCCAATGAGCAGTTCTTC. V gene TRBV9 combines with J gene TRBJ2-1; 9 bases are shared with TRBD2. Trimming removed 0 bases from V and 6 bases from J; junction bases left unmatched: 4. CDR1 and CDR2 from the germline V gene are SGDLS and YYNGEE. This CDR3 spans 15 amino acids.

This clone was found a few times. The chain joins TRBV2 to TRBJ1-2; 9 nucleotides align to TRBD1. Germline trimming cut 4 bases from V and 5 bases from J; bases unmatched to any gene: 5. The CDR3 consists of 14 residues. Germline V CDR1 and CDR2: SNHLY, FYNNEI. For the CDR3, the DNA is TGTGCCAGCAGTGTATACGGACAGGGGTATGGCTACACCTTC. Translated: CASSVYGQGYGYTF.

This chain uses TRBV30 with TRBJ2-7, with TRBD1 identical over 7 bases. The germline CDR1 and CDR2 sequences are GTSNPN and SVGIG (reference sequence). The CDR3 consists of 11 residues. V shed 5 bases and J 6 bases; nucleotides not matched to a gene: 4. This chain's CDR3 is CAWADRAEQYF. CDR3 sequence (DNA): TGTGCCTGGGCTGACAGGGCCGAGCAGTACTTC.

This sequence joins TRBV2 and TRBJ1-5; the match to TRBD1 covers 7 bases. Trimming at V came to 7 bases and at J to 4 bases, leaving 10 bases not matched to a gene. Germline assignment: CDR1 SNHLY and CDR2 FYNNEI. The CDR3 runs 15 residues. The CDR3 DNA is TGTGCCAGCACCTTAGACAGGGTCCGTAATCAGCCCCAGCATTTT. Amino acid sequence: CASTLDRVRNQPQHF. The whole variable domain, filled in from reference TRBV2 and TRBJ1-5, reads EPEVTQTPSHQVTQMGQEVILRCVPISNHLYFYWYRQILGQKVEFLVSFYNNEISEKSEIFDDQFSVERPDGSNFTLKIRSTKLEDSAMYFCASTLDRVRNQPQHFGDGTRLSIL.

The chain links TRBV27 to TRBJ2-1; D not certain. Germline assignment: CDR1 MNHEY and CDR2 SMNVEV (reference sequence). The ends were cut back, 1 base at V and 5 bases at J, with 6 bases in the middle. This CDR3 has 13 residues. CDR3 protein: CASSLLRNNEQFF. The CDR3 coding sequence is TGTGCCAGCAGTTTATTGAGGAACAATGAGCAGTTCTTC.

The chain recombines TRBV19 with TRBJ1-6; 7 nucleotides line up with TRBD1. CDR1 LNHDA and CDR2 SQIVND come from the germline V gene (reference sequence). With 6 bases clipped from V and 4 bases from J, the junction kept 6 bases outside the gene matches. CDR3 length: 15 amino acids. CDR3 sequence: CASRKAGQYNSPLHF. The CDR3 DNA sequence: TGTGCCAGTAGGAAGGCGGGACAGTATAATTCACCCCTCCACTTT.

The J gene is TRBJ1-1, the V gene TRBV19; tentative D call: TRBD1 (6 bases). The CDR3 runs 15 residues. Germline V lookup: CDR1 LNHDA, CDR2 SQIVND (reference sequence). Trimming took off 3 bases at V and 10 bases at J, with 21 bases between the two ends. CDR3 nucleotide sequence: TGTGCCAGTAGTATGCTCCCTCTAGGGCAGGGGCTAGCTTTCTTT. This sequence encodes CASSMLPLGQGLAFF.